This TCR beta chain was documented in a study of blood T cells in healthy people across ages (dated by TCRdb to between 2015 and 2017). Study-level background: Template switching captured roughly one uniquely barcoded TCR beta cDNA molecule per two T cells in model experiments. Four age groups were formed from the donors: young (average roughly 16 years), middle-aged (more than 35), aged (about 68) and long-lived (roughly 88). To avoid experimental bias, donors of different ages were distributed randomly across sequencing lanes. Two additional independent replicas of 1 million unique cDNA reads from the same blood draw were analyzed for two donors (one aged 18 to 30 and one aged 80 or older). Using deep sequencing normalized with unique cDNA molecular identifiers, the study measured how TCR beta repertoire diversity changes with age.

The sample holds a few counts of this clonotype. Its antigen is unknown. Per-base qualities were not stored, and no clone one base away is much larger. Via the germline V gene, CDR1 is SNHLY and CDR2 FYNNEI. From its cysteine to its phenylalanine, the CDR3 spans 15 amino acids. Here the CDR3 DNA is all that survives: 45 bases in frame from base 1. Clipping removes 6 bases from V and 7 bases from J, with 5 as the unmatched junction base count. The donors were 40 or so Caucasian individuals from Russia, aged roughly 6 to 100 years, who were systemically healthy. About 9.8 milliliters of peripheral blood were drawn from each donor into EDTA-treated Vacutainer tubes. Ficoll-Paque density-gradient centrifugation was used to isolate PBMCs, with at least 7 million per sample. Total RNA was extracted from PBMCs with Trizol reagent, with at least 5.5 micrograms obtained per sample. For every donor, an aliquot of PBMCs went through flow cytometry to measure the percentages of naive CD45RAhigh/CD27high T cells.

Libraries were constructed by 5' RACE. The sequencer listed for this sample is Illumina HiSeq 2500. A second PCR of about 6 to 11 cycles was run with a J-beta primer mix and a sample-barcoded 5' primer. Each TCR beta cDNA molecule received a unique molecular identifier from a template-switch 5' adaptor carrying 12 random nucleotides. Each sample yielded at least 3 million CDR3-containing paired-end reads. All of the RNA was converted into first-strand cDNA using the Mint cDNA synthesis kit, with a TRBC-specific oligonucleotide serving as the primer. All cDNA was treated with uracil-DNA glycosylase and then went through a first 18-cycle PCR with the universal primers M1SS and BC2_uni_R. For the original study's pipeline: For normalization, 1 million high-quality reads were randomly selected from each sample, with every read carrying a distinct molecular identifier. Reads sharing molecular identifiers were discarded rather than binned into consensus sequences. MiTCR, with a Q25 quality threshold and the strictest error-elimination algorithm, was used for CDR3 identification, clonotype clustering and error correction. A nonparametric unseen species model using Euler transformation provided a lower-bound estimate of total TCR beta diversity. Starting from the raw public reads, TCRdb applied fastp trimming at Q25, assembled clones with MiXCR and retained in-frame beta chains. Rows are unified per CDR3 protein, each entry keeping the most common DNA and genes. The V and J calls come from TCRdb's annotation, not from the publication. The sample table lists 550,000 to 750,000 distinct CDR3 sequences, 21% of them with a count of one. Jointly, the top ten make up approximately 3.7% of the sample.

The full study reports these points: Compared with the aged group, more naive CD4+ T cells, fewer expanded clones and increased TCR diversity were shown by the long-lived group, suggesting age selection. The percentage of naive T cells measured by flow cytometry correlated strongly with observed TCR beta diversity. Because donor CMV infection status was unknown, age-related changes in expanded clonotypes were potentially confounded. Total diversity estimates from one million sequenced T cells were considered lower bounds and underestimates. Since profiling was done on bulk unsorted PBMCs, naive and antigen-experienced compartments could not be conclusively compared. As age increased, observed TCR beta diversity per million T cells dropped in a roughly linear way, and a significant reduction was already evident by age 40.

The chain was built from TRBV2 and TRBJ2-1; 14 bases in between match TRBD2. Sequenced material: blood. This sequence was found in a man in his 70s in good health. In nucleotides, the sequence is TGTGCCAGCAGCCGGACTAGCGGGAGGTTAAATGAGCAGTTCTTC. Translated, it gives CASSRTSGRLNEQFF.